This TCR beta chain appears in the sequencing data of a study of CD8 T cells in ankylosing spondylitis. Findings and limits, study-wide: In ankylosing spondylitis blood, a motif of seven or eight highly homologous TCR beta variants appeared characteristic. Reportedly, matched ankylosing spondylitis synovial fluid was significantly enriched for disease-linked clones.

This clonotype showed up many times. Its antigen is undetermined. TCRdb passed the 5' RACE reads through MiXCR, listing each CDR3 protein once. The sample holds around 6,800 distinct CDR3 sequences, around 8.7% seen once. The sample taken for sequencing was blood, either unsorted or a sorted T cell fraction (not recorded which). This TCR came from a male donor with ankylosing spondylitis or in good health (not recorded which).

Here the CDR3 DNA reads TGTGCCAGCAGCGTAGCGGGGACTTCCACAGATACGCAGTATTTT. Its translation is CASSVAGTSTDTQYF. This rearrangement joins TRBV9 to TRBJ2-3; TRBD2 might be the D (6 bases). CDR3 size: 15 residues. Germline CDR1 reads SGDLS; CDR2 reads YYNGEE. With 0 bases removed from V and 2 bases from J, the gap between germline ends came to 10 bases.